These T cell receptor beta chains were read from a single sample in a study of beta chain features in type 1 diabetes. Sequencing used immunoSEQ multiplex PCR; TCRdb keeps in-frame clones, though not all of them. The repertoire holds some 120,000 clones, with approximately 15% as singletons. Material for sequencing was central memory CD4+ T cells from blood. These receptors were collected from a man between 18 and 35 years old with type 1 diabetes. CDR3s include the opening cysteine and the closing phenylalanine or tryptophan. Each record gives: clone size, D gene, J gene, V gene, CDR3 DNA, CDR3 protein. A D gene is named only where the DNA matches it firmly. Part of the rows lack a size; the others show once, few, many or a class for expanded clones.

- - TRBJ2-3 TRBV20-1 TGCAGTGGGGACGGGGCCCCGGCACAGTATTTT CSGDGAPAQYF
- TRBD1 TRBJ2-1 TRBV5-6 TGTGCCAGCAGCCTCGGACAGGAGCTGGGCAATGAGCAGTTCTTC CASSLGQELGNEQFF
few TRBD1 TRBJ2-7 TRBV7-9 TGTGCCAGCAGCATCGGACAGGGGGCGTCTGTGGAGCAGTACTTC CASSIGQGASVEQYF
- - TRBJ1-2 TRBV5-4 TGTGCCAGCAGCGCGGTGGACTATGGCTACACCTTC CASSAVDYGYTF
few TRBD2 TRBJ2-5 TRBV30 TGTGCCTGGAGTGTAACTGGGGCGGGAGTCAGAGAGACCCAGTACTTC CAWSVTGAGVRETQYF
- - TRBJ2-7 TRBV29-1 TGCAGCGCTCTCGACAGTTACGAGCAGTACTTC CSALDSYEQYF
- TRBD1 TRBJ2-3 TRBV6-5 TGTGCCAGCAGTGAGGGGGCTAGCACAGATACGCAGTATTTT CASSEGASTDTQYF
- - TRBJ2-7 TRBV29-1 TGCAGCGTTAAAGGCGGGACACCCCCCTACGAGCAGTACTTC CSVKGGTPPYEQYF
many TRBD2 TRBJ2-2 TRBV2 TGTGCCAGCAGCCCTAGCGCGGGAGGGCCGAGGACCGGGGAGCTGTTTTTT CASSPSAGGPRTGELFF
- TRBD2 TRBJ2-7 TRBV6-6 TGTGCCAGCAGATATAGCGGGGGCTCCTACGAGCAGTACTTC CASRYSGGSYEQYF
few TRBD1 TRBJ2-7 TRBV19 TGTGCCAGTAGTAACCGACAGGGGCCTACCTACGAGCAGTACTTC CASSNRQGPTYEQYF
few - TRBJ1-1 TRBV14 TGTGCCAGCAGTCTTTACACTGAAGCTTTCTTT CASSLYTEAFF
few TRBD2 TRBJ2-7 TRBV2 TGTGCCAGCAGCGCGGGAGGGTACGAGCAGTACTTC CASSAGGYEQYF
- - TRBJ2-3 TRBV7-2 TGTGCCAGCACCTTCCTACCAGATACGCAGTATTTT CASTFLPDTQYF
- - TRBJ1-2 TRBV11-1 TGTGCCAGCAGCGCAGGAAGGACGACGGTCGGCTACACCTTC CASSAGRTTVGYTF
few - TRBJ1-5 TRBV7-9 TGTGCCAGCAGCTTAACGGGCAATCAGCCCCAGCATTTT CASSLTGNQPQHF
few - TRBJ1-1 TRBV30 TGTGCCTGGAGTCCCCCTGGGACATCGAACACTGAAGCTTTCTTT CAWSPPGTSNTEAFF
medium-sized - TRBJ2-6 TRBV19 TGTGCCAGTAGTCCACCCCCCTCTGGGGCCAACGTCCTGACTTTC CASSPPPSGANVLTF
few - TRBJ2-3 TRBV4-1 TGCGCCAGCAGCCAAGCGGCCCTTAGCACAGATACGCAGTATTTT CASSQAALSTDTQYF
- - TRBJ2-1 TRBV18 TGTGCCAGCTCACCACCAGGTCCCGGCTCCTACAATGAGCAGTTCTTC CASSPPGPGSYNEQFF
few - TRBJ2-2 TRBV7-2 TGTGCCAGCAGCTTAGTCCGCGGACCCGCGAACACCGGGGAGCTGTTTTTT CASSLVRGPANTGELFF
- TRBD2 TRBJ2-5 TRBV7-9 TGTGCCAGCAGCTCTCAAGCGGGAGGACAAGAGACCCAGTACTTC CASSSQAGGQETQYF
few TRBD1 TRBJ2-3 TRBV7-9 TGTGCCAGCAGCTTTGGACAGGGAACAGATACGCAGTATTTT CASSFGQGTDTQYF
- - TRBJ2-5 TRBV7-9 TGTGCCAGCAGCTTTTCAGAGACCCAGTACTTC CASSFSETQYF
- - TRBJ1-1 TRBV18 TGTGCCAGCTCACCACCGGTCGGAGGGAGCACTGAAGCTTTCTTT CASSPPVGGSTEAFF
- - TRBJ1-1 TRBV19 TGTGCCAGTATACCGGGACAGAACACTGAAGCTTTCTTT CASIPGQNTEAFF
- - TRBJ2-2 TRBV7-7 TGTGCTAGCAGCTTAGGGAGATCCGGGGAGCTGTTTTTT CASSLGRSGELFF
few TRBD2 TRBJ2-1 TRBV7-2 TGTGCCAGCAGTTTTAGCGGGAGTGCATACAATGAGCAGTTCTTC CASSFSGSAYNEQFF